These T cell receptor beta chains were read from a single sample in a study of T cells in localized non-small cell lung cancer. Sequenced by immunoSEQ multiplex PCR; TCRdb stores in-frame clones only, minus some. This table holds 1,500 to 2,000 clones, roughly 24% found once. The sequencing used normal lung tissue next to the tumor, collected before any cancer treatment. These receptors originate from a female donor of 60 years or more with stage II lung adenocarcinoma. Each CDR3 is given with its conserved first and last residue. A D gene is named only where the DNA matches it firmly. Not every row has a clone size; where given, it reads once, few, many or a size class.

v_gene: TRBV1; len: 18; d_gene: -; abundance: -; j_gene: TRBJ2-1; CDR3aa: CASSQEGEREGRNNEQFF; CDR3nt: TGCGCCAGCAGCCAAGAAGGGGAGCGGGAGGGCCGTAACAATGAGCAGTTCTTC
v_gene: TRBV11-3; len: 15; d_gene: TRBD1; abundance: few; j_gene: TRBJ2-7; CDR3aa: CASSAGQEIAYEQYF; CDR3nt: TGTGCCAGCAGCGCCGGACAGGAGATAGCCTACGAGCAGTACTTC
v_gene: TRBV11-3; len: 15; d_gene: -; abundance: medium-sized; j_gene: TRBJ1-2; CDR3aa: CASSPRAGVNYGYTF; CDR3nt: TGTGCCAGCAGCCCCCGGGCAGGGGTTAACTATGGCTACACCTTC
v_gene: TRBV19; len: 15; d_gene: -; abundance: -; j_gene: TRBJ2-1; CDR3aa: CASNEQRGGTTEQFF; CDR3nt: TGTGCCAGTAATGAGCAAAGGGGGGGAACTACTGAGCAGTTCTTC
v_gene: TRBV6-8; len: 17; d_gene: -; abundance: -; j_gene: TRBJ1-1; CDR3aa: CASHRVRFASPNTEAFF; CDR3nt: TGTGCCAGCCATAGGGTCAGGTTCGCCTCCCCGAACACTGAAGCTTTCTTT
v_gene: TRBV28; len: 14; d_gene: -; abundance: -; j_gene: TRBJ2-2; CDR3aa: CASRDEKAPGELFF; CDR3nt: TGTGCCAGCAGAGATGAAAAGGCACCCGGGGAGCTGTTTTTT
v_gene: TRBV2; len: 13; d_gene: -; abundance: -; j_gene: TRBJ1-2; CDR3aa: CASSSGQNYGYTF; CDR3nt: TGTGCCAGCAGTTCTGGACAGAACTATGGCTACACCTTC
v_gene: TRBV2; len: 14; d_gene: -; abundance: few; j_gene: TRBJ1-1; CDR3aa: CASRGTVGTTEAFF; CDR3nt: TGTGCCAGCAGGGGGACTGTTGGAACAACTGAAGCTTTCTTT
v_gene: TRBV5-1; len: 14; d_gene: -; abundance: once; j_gene: TRBJ2-5; CDR3aa: CASSPGQAGGTQYF; CDR3nt: TGCGCCAGCAGCCCCGGACAGGCGGGAGGGACCCAGTACTTC
v_gene: TRBV5-1; len: 14; d_gene: -; abundance: -; j_gene: TRBJ1-1; CDR3aa: CASSSAGERTEAFF; CDR3nt: TGCGCCAGCAGCTCTGCAGGGGAACGCACTGAAGCTTTCTTT
v_gene: TRBV11-3; len: 15; d_gene: -; abundance: medium-sized; j_gene: TRBJ2-1; CDR3aa: CASSFVRGGYNEQFF; CDR3nt: TGTGCCAGCAGCTTCGTCAGAGGCGGTTACAATGAGCAGTTCTTC
v_gene: TRBV5-1; len: 15; d_gene: -; abundance: -; j_gene: TRBJ2-7; CDR3aa: CASSSEGRYGYEQYF; CDR3nt: TGCGCCAGCAGCTCGGAGGGCAGGTACGGGTACGAGCAGTACTTC
v_gene: TRBV29-1; len: 13; d_gene: -; abundance: once; j_gene: TRBJ1-1; CDR3aa: CSVEGGGSTEAFF; CDR3nt: TGCAGCGTTGAAGGGGGTGGGAGCACTGAAGCTTTCTTT
v_gene: TRBV2; len: 17; d_gene: TRBD2; abundance: -; j_gene: TRBJ2-3; CDR3aa: CASGRRLAGGLTDTQYF; CDR3nt: TGTGCCAGCGGACGTCGTCTAGCGGGAGGGCTCACAGATACGCAGTATTTT
v_gene: TRBV6-8; len: 15; d_gene: -; abundance: few; j_gene: TRBJ2-7; CDR3aa: CASRDYVEGPREQYF; CDR3nt: TGTGCCAGCAGGGACTATGTGGAGGGGCCCAGAGAGCAGTACTTC
v_gene: TRBV11-3; len: 15; d_gene: TRBD2; abundance: few; j_gene: TRBJ2-7; CDR3aa: CASSATTSGREEQYF; CDR3nt: TGTGCCAGCAGCGCGACGACTAGCGGGAGGGAAGAGCAGTACTTC
v_gene: TRBV9; len: 17; d_gene: TRBD2; abundance: few; j_gene: TRBJ2-1; CDR3aa: CASSVELVGTRNNEQFF; CDR3nt: TGTGCCAGCAGCGTAGAATTGGTGGGGACTAGGAACAATGAGCAGTTCTTC
v_gene: TRBV30; len: 14; d_gene: -; abundance: -; j_gene: TRBJ2-1; CDR3aa: CAWSGSGVLNEQFF; CDR3nt: TGTGCCTGGAGTGGATCAGGCGTATTGAATGAGCAGTTCTTC
v_gene: TRBV19; len: 13; d_gene: TRBD1; abundance: few; j_gene: TRBJ1-5; CDR3aa: CASGTGINQPQHF; CDR3nt: TGTGCCAGCGGGACAGGGATTAATCAGCCCCAGCATTTT
v_gene: TRBV19; len: 14; d_gene: -; abundance: -; j_gene: TRBJ1-6; CDR3aa: CASSRQPLDSPLHF; CDR3nt: TGTGCCAGTAGTCGACAGCCTTTAGATTCACCCCTCCACTTT
v_gene: TRBV5-4; len: 13; d_gene: -; abundance: few; j_gene: TRBJ2-3; CDR3aa: CASSRRLADTQYF; CDR3nt: TGTGCCAGCAGCCGGCGGTTGGCAGATACGCAGTATTTT
v_gene: TRBV11-3; len: 15; d_gene: -; abundance: -; j_gene: TRBJ2-7; CDR3aa: CASSFKGRVSYEQYF; CDR3nt: TGTGCCAGCAGCTTTAAGGGGCGGGTAAGCTACGAGCAGTACTTC
v_gene: TRBV6-8; len: 13; d_gene: -; abundance: medium-sized; j_gene: TRBJ1-1; CDR3aa: CASSLDSDTEAFF; CDR3nt: TGTGCCAGCAGTCTAGACAGTGACACTGAAGCTTTCTTT
v_gene: TRBV28; len: 14; d_gene: -; abundance: -; j_gene: TRBJ1-1; CDR3aa: CASSLSGLRTEAFF; CDR3nt: TGTGCCAGCAGTTTATCAGGGCTGAGGACTGAAGCTTTCTTT
v_gene: TRBV9; len: 15; d_gene: TRBD1; abundance: -; j_gene: TRBJ2-1; CDR3aa: CASSAGTGGIHEQFF; CDR3nt: TGTGCCAGCAGTGCCGGGACAGGGGGCATCCATGAGCAGTTCTTC
v_gene: TRBV11-3; len: 16; d_gene: -; abundance: -; j_gene: TRBJ1-6; CDR3aa: CASRARASSYNSPLHF; CDR3nt: TGTGCCAGCAGGGCAAGGGCCAGCTCCTATAATTCACCCCTCCACTTT
v_gene: TRBV18; len: 16; d_gene: -; abundance: -; j_gene: TRBJ1-1; CDR3aa: CASSPITVGRNTEAFF; CDR3nt: TGTGCCAGCTCACCAATCACGGTTGGAAGGAACACTGAAGCTTTCTTT
v_gene: TRBV19; len: 15; d_gene: TRBD1; abundance: -; j_gene: TRBJ2-7; CDR3aa: CASSPSHRGSGEQYF; CDR3nt: TGTGCCAGTAGCCCAAGCCACAGGGGATCAGGCGAGCAGTACTTC
v_gene: TRBV29-1; len: 15; d_gene: TRBD2; abundance: -; j_gene: TRBJ2-1; CDR3aa: CSAGLAGGIYNEQFF; CDR3nt: TGCAGCGCGGGACTAGCGGGAGGGATCTACAATGAGCAGTTCTTC
v_gene: TRBV11-3; len: 16; d_gene: TRBD2; abundance: medium-sized; j_gene: TRBJ2-1; CDR3aa: CASSIEAGRSYNEQFF; CDR3nt: TGTGCCAGCAGCATTGAAGCGGGACGCTCCTACAATGAGCAGTTCTTC
v_gene: TRBV15; len: 15; d_gene: -; abundance: -; j_gene: TRBJ2-3; CDR3aa: CATSTTIDSTDTQYF; CDR3nt: TGTGCCACCAGCACAACTATCGATAGCACAGATACGCAGTATTTT
v_gene: TRBV16; len: 15; d_gene: -; abundance: large; j_gene: TRBJ2-1; CDR3aa: CASSQSAGSGDEQFF; CDR3nt: TGTGCCAGCAGCCAGTCCGCAGGTTCCGGGGATGAGCAGTTCTTC
v_gene: TRBV7-6; len: 16; d_gene: TRBD1; abundance: -; j_gene: TRBJ2-2; CDR3aa: CASSLGQVANTGELFF; CDR3nt: TGTGCCAGCAGCCTTGGACAGGTGGCGAACACCGGGGAGCTGTTTTTT
v_gene: TRBV5-1; len: 14; d_gene: -; abundance: -; j_gene: TRBJ2-7; CDR3aa: CASSLVTDSNEQYF; CDR3nt: TGCGCCAGCAGCTTGGTTACCGACAGTAATGAGCAGTACTTC
v_gene: TRBV11-3; len: 14; d_gene: TRBD2; abundance: -; j_gene: TRBJ2-1; CDR3aa: CASSLGGLAYEQFF; CDR3nt: TGTGCCAGCAGCTTGGGGGGACTAGCTTATGAGCAGTTCTTC
v_gene: TRBV18; len: 13; d_gene: -; abundance: few; j_gene: TRBJ1-1; CDR3aa: CASSPVMNTEAFF; CDR3nt: TGTGCCAGCTCACCGGTTATGAACACTGAAGCTTTCTTT
v_gene: TRBV19; len: 16; d_gene: TRBD2; abundance: -; j_gene: TRBJ2-2; CDR3aa: CASSMEVGRATGELFF; CDR3nt: TGTGCCAGTAGTATGGAGGTTGGGAGGGCCACCGGGGAGCTGTTTTTT
v_gene: TRBV30; len: 16; d_gene: TRBD2; abundance: -; j_gene: TRBJ2-3; CDR3aa: CAWSKGLAGSTDTQYF; CDR3nt: TGTGCCTGGAGTAAAGGACTAGCGGGAAGCACAGATACGCAGTATTTT
v_gene: TRBV28; len: 18; d_gene: TRBD1; abundance: -; j_gene: TRBJ1-5; CDR3aa: CATRPKQGFGFGNQPQHF; CDR3nt: TGTGCCACCAGACCGAAACAGGGGTTCGGTTTTGGCAATCAGCCCCAGCATTTT
v_gene: TRBV28; len: 17; d_gene: -; abundance: -; j_gene: TRBJ2-7; CDR3aa: CASSPAQIQSWRGEQYF; CDR3nt: TGTGCCAGCAGTCCAGCCCAAATACAGAGCTGGAGGGGCGAGCAGTACTTC
v_gene: TRBV7-2; len: 13; d_gene: -; abundance: few; j_gene: TRBJ1-1; CDR3aa: CASSLGFNTEAFF; CDR3nt: TGTGCCAGCAGCCTAGGGTTTAACACTGAAGCTTTCTTT
v_gene: TRBV9; len: 13; d_gene: -; abundance: few; j_gene: TRBJ2-1; CDR3aa: CASSVRERNEQFF; CDR3nt: TGTGCCAGCAGTGTCCGGGAGAGGAATGAGCAGTTCTTC
v_gene: TRBV11-3; len: 14; d_gene: -; abundance: few; j_gene: TRBJ2-1; CDR3aa: CASSLSTEDNEQFF; CDR3nt: TGTGCCAGCAGCTTATCTACGGAGGACAATGAGCAGTTCTTC
v_gene: TRBV5-1; len: 14; d_gene: TRBD2; abundance: -; j_gene: TRBJ2-1; CDR3aa: CASSLGLAGIEQFF; CDR3nt: TGCGCCAGCAGCCTTGGACTAGCGGGAATTGAGCAGTTCTTC
v_gene: TRBV15; len: 18; d_gene: -; abundance: -; j_gene: TRBJ1-5; CDR3aa: CATSRDRRGILPNQPQHF; CDR3nt: TGTGCCACCAGCAGAGATCGTCGGGGGATACTCCCCAATCAGCCCCAGCATTTT
v_gene: TRBV19; len: 13; d_gene: TRBD2; abundance: -; j_gene: TRBJ2-1; CDR3aa: CASSSGLAGVQFF; CDR3nt: TGTGCCAGTAGTTCGGGACTAGCGGGAGTCCAGTTCTTC
v_gene: TRBV11-3; len: 14; d_gene: -; abundance: medium-sized; j_gene: TRBJ1-1; CDR3aa: CASSLGGEHTEAFF; CDR3nt: TGTGCCAGCAGCTTGGGGGGGGAGCACACTGAAGCTTTCTTT
v_gene: TRBV7-6; len: 14; d_gene: -; abundance: medium-sized; j_gene: TRBJ2-7; CDR3aa: CASSLEGEKDEQYF; CDR3nt: TGTGCCAGCAGCTTAGAGGGAGAGAAGGACGAGCAGTACTTC
v_gene: TRBV18; len: 13; d_gene: -; abundance: -; j_gene: TRBJ1-6; CDR3aa: CASSANQDSPLHF; CDR3nt: TGTGCCAGCTCAGCCAATCAAGATTCACCCCTCCACTTT
v_gene: TRBV11-3; len: 17; d_gene: TRBD2; abundance: -; j_gene: TRBJ2-3; CDR3aa: CASSFQRGPNTGDTQYF; CDR3nt: TGTGCCAGCAGCTTTCAGCGGGGGCCGAACACGGGAGATACGCAGTATTTT
v_gene: TRBV19; len: 15; d_gene: -; abundance: -; j_gene: TRBJ2-7; CDR3aa: CASQPSGDSFYEQYF; CDR3nt: TGTGCCAGTCAACCTTCGGGGGACAGTTTCTACGAGCAGTACTTC
v_gene: TRBV6-8; len: 15; d_gene: TRBD2; abundance: few; j_gene: TRBJ2-3; CDR3aa: CASSDRASGGDTQYF; CDR3nt: TGTGCCAGCAGTGACCGGGCTAGCGGGGGAGATACGCAGTATTTT
v_gene: TRBV5-1; len: 14; d_gene: -; abundance: few; j_gene: TRBJ2-5; CDR3aa: CASNVVPGQETQYF; CDR3nt: TGCGCCAGCAATGTAGTGCCCGGCCAAGAGACCCAGTACTTC
v_gene: TRBV7-2; len: 13; d_gene: -; abundance: medium-sized; j_gene: TRBJ1-4; CDR3aa: CASSPGPNEKLFF; CDR3nt: TGTGCCAGCAGCCCAGGACCGAATGAAAAACTGTTTTTT
v_gene: TRBV19; len: 13; d_gene: -; abundance: few; j_gene: TRBJ2-1; CDR3aa: CASSIAIGDEQFF; CDR3nt: TGTGCCAGTAGTATAGCCATAGGGGATGAGCAGTTCTTC